Listed below are T cell receptor beta chains from one sample, sequenced in a study of T cell changes during pregnancy in multiple sclerosis. Assay: immunoSEQ multiplex PCR; the TCRdb copy retains only in-frame clones and omits some. The table shows about 100,000 clones, with about 91% occurring only once. This specimen was peripheral blood, taken in the second trimester of pregnancy. These receptors were obtained from a female donor with multiple sclerosis, enrolled in a pregnancy study. CDR3s include the opening cysteine and the closing phenylalanine or tryptophan. The D gene is left open where the match is weak. Clone size is given for some rows only: seen once, a few or many times, or a class if the clone is expanded.

abundance: -; d_gene: -; v_gene: TRBV6-1; j_gene: TRBJ1-2; CDR3nt: TGTGCCAGCAGTGAATCCAGGGACACTGGCTACACCTTC; CDR3aa: CASSESRDTGYTF
abundance: -; d_gene: -; v_gene: TRBV10-3; j_gene: TRBJ1-2; CDR3nt: TGTGCCATCAGTGATTCCGGGTCCCTTAACTATGGCTACACCTTC; CDR3aa: CAISDSGSLNYGYTF
abundance: -; d_gene: TRBD1; v_gene: TRBV5-1; j_gene: TRBJ2-7; CDR3nt: TGCGCCAGCAGCCAGACAGGGAGCTCCTACGAGCAGTACTTC; CDR3aa: CASSQTGSSYEQYF
abundance: -; d_gene: TRBD1; v_gene: TRBV2; j_gene: TRBJ2-7; CDR3nt: TGTGCCAGCAGAGCGGACAGGAGCTCCTACGAGCAGTACTTC; CDR3aa: CASRADRSSYEQYF
abundance: -; d_gene: -; v_gene: TRBV28; j_gene: TRBJ1-2; CDR3nt: TGTGCCAGCAGTACAGGCTTGTTGAGAGGCTACACCTTC; CDR3aa: CASSTGLLRGYTF
abundance: -; d_gene: TRBD2; v_gene: TRBV27; j_gene: TRBJ2-3; CDR3nt: TGTGCCAGCAGCCTCGCTAGCGGGAGGGGCACAGATACGCAGTATTTT; CDR3aa: CASSLASGRGTDTQYF
abundance: -; d_gene: TRBD2; v_gene: TRBV15; j_gene: TRBJ2-3; CDR3nt: TGTGCCACCAGCAGAGAAGCGGGAGACGGCCCAGATACGCAGTATTTT; CDR3aa: CATSREAGDGPDTQYF
abundance: -; d_gene: TRBD2; v_gene: TRBV6-5; j_gene: TRBJ2-1; CDR3nt: TGTGCCAGCAGTTTCCGGACGGGGGGGGGTAACAATGAGCAGTTCTTC; CDR3aa: CASSFRTGGGNNEQFF
abundance: -; d_gene: TRBD1; v_gene: TRBV11-3; j_gene: TRBJ2-2; CDR3nt: TGTGCCAGCAGCACAGGGGGCCTGTACACCGGGGAGCTGTTTTTT; CDR3aa: CASSTGGLYTGELFF
abundance: -; d_gene: TRBD1; v_gene: TRBV25-1; j_gene: TRBJ1-1; CDR3nt: TGTGCCAGCAGCCCGGGACAGGGGGCGGCTTTCTTT; CDR3aa: CASSPGQGAAFF
abundance: -; d_gene: TRBD1; v_gene: TRBV19; j_gene: TRBJ1-1; CDR3nt: TGTGCCAGTAGCCGAGACAGGGTTGGGACTGAAGCTTTCTTT; CDR3aa: CASSRDRVGTEAFF
abundance: -; d_gene: -; v_gene: TRBV5-1; j_gene: TRBJ1-1; CDR3nt: TGCGCCAGCAGCTTGGATTCGCTAATGAACACTGAAGCTTTCTTT; CDR3aa: CASSLDSLMNTEAFF
abundance: -; d_gene: -; v_gene: TRBV19; j_gene: TRBJ1-5; CDR3nt: TGTGCCAGTAGTATAGATCTCTTGACAGGTAATCAGCCCCAGCATTTT; CDR3aa: CASSIDLLTGNQPQHF
abundance: -; d_gene: -; v_gene: TRBV5-6; j_gene: TRBJ1-3; CDR3nt: TGTGCCAGCAGCTTGAGTCTAAACTCTGGAAACACCATATATTTT; CDR3aa: CASSLSLNSGNTIYF
abundance: few; d_gene: TRBD1; v_gene: TRBV29-1; j_gene: TRBJ1-1; CDR3nt: TGCAGCGTTGATATCAGGGGGCCTGAAGCTTTCTTT; CDR3aa: CSVDIRGPEAFF
abundance: once; d_gene: TRBD2; v_gene: TRBV7-6; j_gene: TRBJ2-5; CDR3nt: TGTGCCAGCACCGCCGGGACTAGCGAGACCCAGTACTTC; CDR3aa: CASTAGTSETQYF
abundance: -; d_gene: -; v_gene: TRBV21-1; j_gene: TRBJ1-4; CDR3nt: TGTGCCAGCAGCCTACTCGGCGGGAGGTTAACTGCAACTAATGAAAAACTGTTTTTT; CDR3aa: CASSLLGGRLTATNEKLFF
abundance: -; d_gene: TRBD2; v_gene: TRBV19; j_gene: TRBJ2-3; CDR3nt: TGTGCCAGTAGTCCAAGGACTAGAGCCCGCACAGATACGCAGTATTTT; CDR3aa: CASSPRTRARTDTQYF
abundance: -; d_gene: -; v_gene: TRBV29-1; j_gene: TRBJ1-2; CDR3nt: TGCAGCGTTGAAGAGCGAGACAAACACTATGGCTACACCTTC; CDR3aa: CSVEERDKHYGYTF
abundance: -; d_gene: TRBD1; v_gene: TRBV5-6; j_gene: TRBJ1-3; CDR3nt: TGTGCCAGCAGTAATAGGGGACAGCCCTCTGGAAACACCATATATTTT; CDR3aa: CASSNRGQPSGNTIYF
abundance: -; d_gene: TRBD2; v_gene: TRBV2; j_gene: TRBJ2-1; CDR3nt: TGTGCCAGCAGTACGGGACTAGACAATGAGCAGTTCTTC; CDR3aa: CASSTGLDNEQFF
abundance: -; d_gene: -; v_gene: TRBV14; j_gene: TRBJ2-6; CDR3nt: TGTGCCAGCAGCCAAGACAGCGAACCCTACTCTGGGGCCAACGTCCTGACTTTC; CDR3aa: CASSQDSEPYSGANVLTF
abundance: -; d_gene: -; v_gene: TRBV10-3; j_gene: TRBJ2-7; CDR3nt: TGTGCCATCAGTGAGTCCTATCGGGGGGCGGGCGCCTACGAGCAGTACTTC; CDR3aa: CAISESYRGAGAYEQYF
abundance: -; d_gene: -; v_gene: TRBV2; j_gene: TRBJ1-1; CDR3nt: TGTGCCAGCAGTGAGTCGAGATTCATGAACACTGAAGCTTTCTTT; CDR3aa: CASSESRFMNTEAFF
abundance: -; d_gene: TRBD2; v_gene: TRBV13; j_gene: TRBJ2-2; CDR3nt: TGTGCCAGCAGCTTAAGGGCGGGAGAGGAACCCGGGGAGCTGTTTTTT; CDR3aa: CASSLRAGEEPGELFF
abundance: -; d_gene: TRBD2; v_gene: TRBV5-4; j_gene: TRBJ2-5; CDR3nt: TGTGCCAGCAGCTTGGATGGCGGGAGCTCCCAAGAGACCCAGTACTTC; CDR3aa: CASSLDGGSSQETQYF
abundance: -; d_gene: -; v_gene: TRBV5-1; j_gene: TRBJ2-1; CDR3nt: TGCGCCAGCAGCTCAACAGGTTTCGGTGAGCAGTTCTTC; CDR3aa: CASSSTGFGEQFF
abundance: -; d_gene: TRBD1; v_gene: TRBV4-2; j_gene: TRBJ2-3; CDR3nt: TGTGCCAGCAGCCAAGATATGGGACAGGGAACAGATACGCAGTATTTT; CDR3aa: CASSQDMGQGTDTQYF
abundance: -; d_gene: -; v_gene: TRBV10-1; j_gene: TRBJ1-3; CDR3nt: TGCGCCAGCAGTGCAGGATCTGGAAACACCATATATTTT; CDR3aa: CASSAGSGNTIYF
abundance: -; d_gene: -; v_gene: TRBV25-1; j_gene: TRBJ2-2; CDR3nt: TGTGCCAGCAGTGGTCCCGTAGCGAGGGAGGCGAACACCGGGGAGCTGTTTTTT; CDR3aa: CASSGPVAREANTGELFF
abundance: -; d_gene: TRBD1; v_gene: TRBV5-6; j_gene: TRBJ1-2; CDR3nt: TGTGCCAGCAGCTTTGGACAGGGAATCATCGGCTACACCTTC; CDR3aa: CASSFGQGIIGYTF
abundance: once; d_gene: -; v_gene: TRBV27; j_gene: TRBJ2-7; CDR3nt: TGTGCCAGCAGTACAGGGTTGAAGTCCTACGAGCAGTACTTC; CDR3aa: CASSTGLKSYEQYF
abundance: once; d_gene: -; v_gene: TRBV6-1; j_gene: TRBJ1-2; CDR3nt: TGTGCCAGCAGTGAAGCGGAGGGTGGGTATGGCTACACCTTC; CDR3aa: CASSEAEGGYGYTF
abundance: -; d_gene: TRBD1; v_gene: TRBV11-2; j_gene: TRBJ1-1; CDR3nt: TGTGCCAGCAGCCTAGGGACAGGGGGCATTTCTGAAGCTTTCTTT; CDR3aa: CASSLGTGGISEAFF
abundance: -; d_gene: -; v_gene: TRBV10-3; j_gene: TRBJ2-5; CDR3nt: TGTGCCATCAGTGTTGGAGCAGAGACCCAGTACTTC; CDR3aa: CAISVGAETQYF